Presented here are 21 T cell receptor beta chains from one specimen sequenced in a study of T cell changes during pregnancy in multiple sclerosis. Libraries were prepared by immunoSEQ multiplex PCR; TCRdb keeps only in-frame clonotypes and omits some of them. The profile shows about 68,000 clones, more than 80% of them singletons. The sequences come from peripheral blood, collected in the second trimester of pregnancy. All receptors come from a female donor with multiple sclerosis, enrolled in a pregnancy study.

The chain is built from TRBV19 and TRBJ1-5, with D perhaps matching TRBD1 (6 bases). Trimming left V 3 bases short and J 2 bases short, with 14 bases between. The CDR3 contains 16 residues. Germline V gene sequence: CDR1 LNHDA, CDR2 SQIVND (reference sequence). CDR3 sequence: CASSIKQGVGNQPQHF. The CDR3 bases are TGTGCCAGTAGTATCAAACAGGGTGTGGGCAATCAGCCCCAGCATTTT.

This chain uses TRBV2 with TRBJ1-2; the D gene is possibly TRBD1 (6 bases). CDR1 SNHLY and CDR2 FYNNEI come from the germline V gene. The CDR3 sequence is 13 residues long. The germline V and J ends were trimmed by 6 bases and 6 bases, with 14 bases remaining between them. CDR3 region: CASRPSQGHGYTF. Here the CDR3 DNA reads TGTGCCAGCAGACCATCACAGGGCCATGGCTACACCTTC.

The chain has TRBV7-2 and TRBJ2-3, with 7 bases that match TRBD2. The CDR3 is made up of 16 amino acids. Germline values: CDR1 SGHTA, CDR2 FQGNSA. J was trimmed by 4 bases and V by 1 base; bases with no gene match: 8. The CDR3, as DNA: TGTGCCAGCAGCTTAGTTTCGGGGGGTTTGGCAGATACGCAGTATTTT. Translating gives CASSLVSGGLADTQYF.

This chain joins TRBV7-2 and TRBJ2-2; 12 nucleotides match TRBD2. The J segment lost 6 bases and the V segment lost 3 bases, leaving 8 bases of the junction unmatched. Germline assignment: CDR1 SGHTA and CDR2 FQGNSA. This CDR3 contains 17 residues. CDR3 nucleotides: TGTGCCAGCAGCTTGGATTTACTAGCGGGGGGACCCGGGGAGCTGTTTTTT. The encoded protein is CASSLDLLAGGPGELFF.

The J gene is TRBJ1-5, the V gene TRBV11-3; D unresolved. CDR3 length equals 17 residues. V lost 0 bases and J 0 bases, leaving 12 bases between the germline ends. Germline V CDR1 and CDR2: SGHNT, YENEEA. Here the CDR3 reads CASSLDRWFTSNQPQHF. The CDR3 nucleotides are TGTGCCAGCAGCTTAGACAGATGGTTTACTAGCAATCAGCCCCAGCATTTT.

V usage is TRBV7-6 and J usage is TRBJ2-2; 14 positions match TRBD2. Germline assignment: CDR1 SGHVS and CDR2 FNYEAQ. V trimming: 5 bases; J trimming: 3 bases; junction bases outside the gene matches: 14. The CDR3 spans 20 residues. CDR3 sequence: CASSRLAGGHSGQDTGELFF. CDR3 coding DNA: TGTGCCAGCAGCAGACTAGCGGGGGGGCACTCAGGCCAAGACACCGGGGAGCTGTTTTTT. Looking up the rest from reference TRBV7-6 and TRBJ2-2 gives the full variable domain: GAGVSQSPRYKVTKRGQDVALRCDPISGHVSLYWYRQALGQGPEFLTYFNYEAQQDKSGLPNDRFSAERPEGSISTLTIQRTEQRDSAMYRCASSRLAGGHSGQDTGELFFGEGSRLTVL.

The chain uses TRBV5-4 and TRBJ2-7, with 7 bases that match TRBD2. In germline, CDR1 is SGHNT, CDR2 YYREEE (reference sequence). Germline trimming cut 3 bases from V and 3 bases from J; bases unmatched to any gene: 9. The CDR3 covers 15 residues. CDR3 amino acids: CASSSPGLNRYEQYF. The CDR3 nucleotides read TGTGCCAGCAGCTCTCCGGGACTAAATCGCTACGAGCAGTACTTC.

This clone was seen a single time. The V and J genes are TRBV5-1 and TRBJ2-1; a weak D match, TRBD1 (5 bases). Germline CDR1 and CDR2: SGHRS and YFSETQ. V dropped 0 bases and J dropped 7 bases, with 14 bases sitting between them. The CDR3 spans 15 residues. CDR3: CASSLDLGAWNEQFF. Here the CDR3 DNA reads TGCGCCAGCAGCTTGGACCTAGGGGCCTGGAATGAGCAGTTCTTC. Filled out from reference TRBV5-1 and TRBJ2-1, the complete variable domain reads KAGVTQTPRYLIKTRGQQVTLSCSPISGHRSVSWYQQTPGQGLQFLFEYFSETQRNKGNFPGRFSGRQFSNSRSEMNVSTLELGDSALYLCASSLDLGAWNEQFFGPGTRLTVL.

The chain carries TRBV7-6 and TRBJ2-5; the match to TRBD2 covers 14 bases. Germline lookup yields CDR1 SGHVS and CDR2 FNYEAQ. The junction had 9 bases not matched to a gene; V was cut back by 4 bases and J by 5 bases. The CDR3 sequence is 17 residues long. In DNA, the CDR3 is TGTGCCAGCAGCTGGACTAGCGGGGGGCCCGCGGGGGAGACCCAGTACTTC. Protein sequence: CASSWTSGGPAGETQYF.

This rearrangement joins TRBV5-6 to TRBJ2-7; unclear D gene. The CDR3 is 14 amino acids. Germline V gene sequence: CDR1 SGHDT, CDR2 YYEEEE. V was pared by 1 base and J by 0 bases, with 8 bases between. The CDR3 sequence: CASSLFSSSYEQYF. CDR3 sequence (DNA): TGTGCCAGCAGCTTGTTCTCCAGCTCCTACGAGCAGTACTTC.

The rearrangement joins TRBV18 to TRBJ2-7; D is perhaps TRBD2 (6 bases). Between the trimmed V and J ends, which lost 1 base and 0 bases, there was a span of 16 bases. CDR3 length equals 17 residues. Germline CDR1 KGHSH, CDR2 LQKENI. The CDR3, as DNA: TGTGCCAGCTCACCACTTGGGGGGTCGGATAGCTCCTACGAGCAGTACTTC. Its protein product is CASSPLGGSDSSYEQYF.

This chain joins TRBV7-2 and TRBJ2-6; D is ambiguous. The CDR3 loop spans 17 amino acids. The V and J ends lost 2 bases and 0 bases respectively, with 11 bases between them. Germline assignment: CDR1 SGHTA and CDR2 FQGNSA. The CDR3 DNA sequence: TGTGCCAGCAGCTTAACGTCCACCGGCTCTGGGGCCAACGTCCTGACTTTC. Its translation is CASSLTSTGSGANVLTF. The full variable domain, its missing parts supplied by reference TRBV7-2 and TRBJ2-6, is GAGVSQSPSNKVTEKGKDVELRCDPISGHTALYWYRQSLGQGLEFLIYFQGNSAPDKSGLPSDRFSAERTGGSVSTLTIQRTQQEDSAVYLCASSLTSTGSGANVLTFGAGSRLTVL.

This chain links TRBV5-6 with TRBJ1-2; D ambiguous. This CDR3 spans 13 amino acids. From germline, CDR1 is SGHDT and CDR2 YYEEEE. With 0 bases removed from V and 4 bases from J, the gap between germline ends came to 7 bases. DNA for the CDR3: TGTGCCAGCAGCTTGGGGCAGTCCTATGGCTACACCTTC. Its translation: CASSLGQSYGYTF.

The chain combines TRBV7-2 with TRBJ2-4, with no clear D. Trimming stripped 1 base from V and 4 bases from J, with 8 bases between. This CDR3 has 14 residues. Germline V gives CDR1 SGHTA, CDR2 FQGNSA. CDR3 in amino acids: CASSLGALKNIQYF. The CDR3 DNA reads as TGTGCCAGCAGCTTAGGGGCTCTGAAAAACATTCAGTACTTC.

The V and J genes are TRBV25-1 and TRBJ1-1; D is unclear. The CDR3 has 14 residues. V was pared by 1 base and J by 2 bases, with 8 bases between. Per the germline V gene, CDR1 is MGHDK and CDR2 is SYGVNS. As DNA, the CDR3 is TGTGCCAGCAGTGAATCCGGGTCCAACACTGAAGCTTTCTTT. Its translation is CASSESGSNTEAFF.

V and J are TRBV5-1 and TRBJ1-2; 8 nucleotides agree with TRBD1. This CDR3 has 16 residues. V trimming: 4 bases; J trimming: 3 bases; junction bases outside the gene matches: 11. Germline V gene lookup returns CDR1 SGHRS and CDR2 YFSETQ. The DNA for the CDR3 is TGCGCCAGCAGCCCCTATTCCAGGGGGCAGGACTATGGCTACACCTTC. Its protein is CASSPYSRGQDYGYTF. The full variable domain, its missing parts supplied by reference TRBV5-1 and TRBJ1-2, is KAGVTQTPRYLIKTRGQQVTLSCSPISGHRSVSWYQQTPGQGLQFLFEYFSETQRNKGNFPGRFSGRQFSNSRSEMNVSTLELGDSALYLCASSPYSRGQDYGYTFGSGTRLTVV.

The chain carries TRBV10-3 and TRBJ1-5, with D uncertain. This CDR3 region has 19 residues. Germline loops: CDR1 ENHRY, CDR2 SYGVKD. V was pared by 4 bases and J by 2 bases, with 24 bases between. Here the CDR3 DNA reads TGTGCCATCAGTGGTCTGTTCGGTGTCGGCGAGGGAGGCAATCAGCCCCAGCATTTT. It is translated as CAISGLFGVGEGGNQPQHF.

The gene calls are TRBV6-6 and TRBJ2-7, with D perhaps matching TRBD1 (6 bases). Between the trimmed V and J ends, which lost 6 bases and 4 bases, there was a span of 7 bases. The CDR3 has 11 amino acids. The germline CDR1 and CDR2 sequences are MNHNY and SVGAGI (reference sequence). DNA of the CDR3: TGTGCCAGCAGGCAGGGGTACGAGCAGTACTTC. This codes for CASRQGYEQYF.

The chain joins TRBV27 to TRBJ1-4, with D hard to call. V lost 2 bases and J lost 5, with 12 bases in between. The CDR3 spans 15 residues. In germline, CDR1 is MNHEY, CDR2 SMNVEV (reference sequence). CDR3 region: CASSLSPGGNEKLFF. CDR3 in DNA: TGTGCCAGCAGTTTAAGTCCCGGCGGAAATGAAAAACTGTTTTTT.

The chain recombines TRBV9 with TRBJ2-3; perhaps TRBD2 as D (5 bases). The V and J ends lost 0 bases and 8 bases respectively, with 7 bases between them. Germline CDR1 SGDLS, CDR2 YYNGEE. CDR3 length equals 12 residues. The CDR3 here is CASSVEEGTQYF. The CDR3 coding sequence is TGTGCCAGCAGCGTAGAAGAGGGTACGCAGTATTTT. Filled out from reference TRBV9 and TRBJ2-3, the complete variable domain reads DSGVTQTPKHLITATGQRVTLRCSPRSGDLSVYWYQQSLDQGLQFLIQYYNGEERAKGNILERFSAQQFPDLHSELNLSSLELGDSALYFCASSVEEGTQYFGPGTRLTVL.

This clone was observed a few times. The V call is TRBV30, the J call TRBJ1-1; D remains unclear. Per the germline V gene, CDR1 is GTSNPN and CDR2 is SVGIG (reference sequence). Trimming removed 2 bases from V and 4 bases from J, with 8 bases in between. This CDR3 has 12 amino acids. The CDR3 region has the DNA TGTGCCTGGAGTTCCTCTCGCACTGAAGCTTTCTTT. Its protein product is CAWSSSRTEAFF.